These 31 T cell receptor beta chains originate from one sample sequenced in a study of OX40 agonist ivuxolimab in advanced cancers. Assay: immunoSEQ multiplex PCR; the TCRdb copy retains only in-frame clones and omits some. The sample comprises some 33,000 clones, less than 85% of which are singletons, and roughly 21% rests with the top ten. Sample: CD4+ or CD8+ T cells sorted from blood, taken in a trial of the OX40 agonist ivuxolimab. The receptors shown here come from an adult with an advanced solid tumor such as melanoma, head and neck, liver or kidney cancer.

The chain links TRBV15 to TRBJ2-2; 8 nucleotides agree with TRBD2. The junction had 7 bases not matched to a gene; V was cut back by 9 bases and J by 7 bases. The germline gives CDR1 LNHNV, CDR2 YYDKDF (reference sequence). This CDR3 has 13 residues. The CDR3 nucleotides read TGTGCCACGAGACGGGAGGGCCTCGGGGAGCTGTTTTTT. It encodes CATRREGLGELFF.

The chain combines TRBV11-2 with TRBJ1-2; no firm D call. Germline V gene lookup returns CDR1 SGHAT and CDR2 FQNNGV. The CDR3 sequence is 13 residues long. V was clipped by 5 bases and J by 2 bases, with 9 bases between them. The CDR3 spells CASSPYDNYGYTF. Written as DNA, the CDR3 is TGTGCCAGCAGCCCTTATGACAACTATGGCTACACCTTC.

CDR3 DNA sequence: TGTGCCAGCAGCTCGGGACTGACCGAATTCTACGAGCAGTACTTC. This encodes CASSSGLTEFYEQYF. This sequence joins TRBV13 and TRBJ2-7; D might be TRBD2 (6 bases). The CDR3 has 15 amino acids. V was pared by 4 bases and J by 3 bases, with 16 bases between. Per the germline V gene, CDR1 is PRHDT and CDR2 is FYEKMQ (reference sequence).

The V and J genes are TRBV4-3 and TRBJ1-2; D is ambiguous. CDR1 is LGHNA and CDR2 is YSLEER in the germline V gene. Trimming removed 0 bases from V and 8 bases from J, with 7 bases in between. CDR3 size: 12 residues. This chain's CDR3 is CASSQDYVGYTF. CDR3 sequence (DNA): TGCGCCAGCAGCCAAGATTATGTAGGCTACACCTTC.

J is TRBJ2-7 and V is TRBV27, with 10 positions matching TRBD1. The CDR3 consists of 14 residues. V dropped 8 bases and J dropped 2; count of bases not matched to a gene: 6. Germline CDR1 reads MNHEY; CDR2 reads SMNVEV (reference sequence). The DNA for the CDR3 is TGTGCCAGCTCCACCGGGACAGGGGCCTACGAGCAGTACTTC. This sequence encodes CASSTGTGAYEQYF.

The chain recombines TRBV11-2 with TRBJ2-7; D call uncertain. Germline lookup yields CDR1 SGHAT and CDR2 FQNNGV. This CDR3 is 13 amino acids long. V was clipped by 1 base and J by 6 bases, with 10 bases between them. CDR3 sequence: CASSLVGAGEQYF. CDR3 sequence (DNA): TGTGCCAGCAGCTTAGTCGGAGCAGGCGAGCAGTACTTC.

The V gene is TRBV7-9, the J gene TRBJ1-2; 7 bases align to TRBD1. V shed 4 bases, J shed 7 bases, and the junction held 9 bases outside the gene matches. The CDR3 runs to 14 residues. Germline CDR1 SEHNR, CDR2 FQNEAQ (reference sequence). The CDR3 here is CASSSDREASGYTF. The CDR3 DNA is TGTGCCAGCAGCTCCGACAGGGAAGCAAGTGGCTACACCTTC.

The chain is built from TRBV19 and TRBJ1-2, with a possible D match to TRBD1 (5 bases). Trimming shortened V by 7 bases and J by 2 bases, and 14 bases separated the two germline ends. This CDR3 has 14 residues. Germline CDR1 reads LNHDA; CDR2 reads SQIVND (reference sequence). The CDR3 spells CASNPETANYGYTF. The CDR3, as DNA: TGTGCCAGTAACCCAGAGACAGCCAACTATGGCTACACCTTC. Combining the CDR3 with reference TRBV19 and TRBJ1-2 gives the whole variable domain DGGITQSPKYLFRKEGQNVTLSCEQNLNHDAMYWYRQDPGQGLRLIYYSQIVNDFQKGDIAEGYSVSREKKESFPLTVTSAQKNPTAFYLCASNPETANYGYTFGSGTRLTVV.

This clone came up once. CDR3 amino acids: CASSLPGAVVDTQYF. CDR3 nucleotides: TGTGCCAGCAGCTTACCTGGTGCCGTCGTGGATACGCAGTATTTT. The chain is built from TRBV5-6 and TRBJ2-3; D not resolved. The CDR3 contains 15 residues. Between the trimmed V and J ends, which lost 2 bases and 6 bases, there was a span of 16 bases. Germline V gene sequence: CDR1 SGHDT, CDR2 YYEEEE.

This clone came up once. This rearrangement joins TRBV5-4 to TRBJ1-4; D possibly corresponds to TRBD1 (5 bases). The V end lost 1 base, the J end lost 7 bases, and 29 bases lay between the germline ends. This CDR3 has 20 amino acids. CDR1 is SGHNT and CDR2 is YYREEE in the germline V gene (reference sequence). The CDR3 DNA reads TGTGCCAGCAGCTTGCAGCCTTTAGGGACTTTCGGATCGGCTAGTGAAAAACTGTTTTTT. The encoded protein is CASSLQPLGTFGSASEKLFF.

DNA of the CDR3: TGTGCCAGCAGCTTTCGGGGCAACAATCAGCCCCAGCATTTT. The encoded protein is CASSFRGNNQPQHF. The chain has TRBV5-8 and TRBJ1-5, with D tentatively TRBD1 (5 bases). The CDR3 length is 14 residues. CDR1 is SGHTS, CDR2 YDEGEE, per germline. Trimming left V 2 bases short and J 3 bases short, with 9 bases between.

In its sample, this clone was seen a few times. The chain employs TRBV28 and TRBJ1-5; unclear D gene. This CDR3 is built from 13 residues. The V gene lost 5 bases and the J gene lost 6 bases, with 11 bases spanning the gap. CDR1 and CDR2 (germline): MDHEN, SYDVKM. Written as DNA, the CDR3 is TGTGCCAGCAGTGTGGGGAGGGTTCAGCCCCAGCATTTT. It encodes CASSVGRVQPQHF.

This clone was counted only a few times. A junction end diverges from the germline sequence, so it may reflect a read error. The rearrangement uses TRBV7-9 and TRBJ2-1, with TRBD2 as a possible D gene (6 bases). The CDR3 extends over 11 amino acids. Germline V gives CDR1 SEHNR, CDR2 FQNEAQ (reference sequence). The CDR3 here is CASSIGTSSVF. CDR3 DNA: TGTGCCAGCAGCATCGGGACTTCTAGTGTCTTC.

This clone was seen more than once but under ten times. In nucleotides, the CDR3 is TGTGCCAGCAGTGAAAGGACTGGGGAGGGCCACAATGAGCAGTTCTTC. As protein: CASSERTGEGHNEQFF. This chain uses TRBV6-4 with TRBJ2-1; TRBD2 matches 7 bases. After removal of 3 bases from V and 5 bases from J, the junction contained 10 bases not matched to a gene. There are 16 residues in the CDR3. Germline V lookup: CDR1 MRHNA, CDR2 SNTAGT.

V usage is TRBV2 and J usage is TRBJ1-4; D gene ambiguous. This CDR3 has 12 residues. Germline CDR1 SNHLY, CDR2 FYNNEI. Trimming pared 8 bases from V and 8 bases from J, leaving 12 bases between. CDR3: CASFSPEEKLFF. The CDR3 bases are TGTGCCAGCTTTAGTCCGGAGGAAAAACTGTTTTTT. Drawing the rest from reference TRBV2 and TRBJ1-4, the complete variable domain is EPEVTQTPSHQVTQMGQEVILRCVPISNHLYFYWYRQILGQKVEFLVSFYNNEISEKSEIFDDQFSVERPDGSNFTLKIRSTKLEDSAMYFCASFSPEEKLFFGSGTQLSVL.

The V and J genes are TRBV6-1 and TRBJ2-7, with a tentative D call TRBD2 (6 bases). The V gene lost 0 bases and the J gene lost 6 bases, with 15 bases spanning the gap. Germline loops: CDR1 MNHNS, CDR2 SASEGT. This CDR3 is built from 15 residues. The CDR3 region has the DNA TGTGCCAGCAGTGAAGCCCCAGGCGGGACGTTCGAGCAGTACTTC. Translating it yields CASSEAPGGTFEQYF.

J is TRBJ2-2 and V is TRBV5-4, with 10 bases identical to TRBD1. J gave up 5 bases and V 4 bases, and 2 bases lay outside the gene matches. Germline V gene lookup returns CDR1 SGHNT and CDR2 YYREEE (reference sequence). The length of the CDR3 is 14 residues. Here the CDR3 DNA reads TGTGCCAGCAGCAGGACAGGGGGAACCGGGGAGCTGTTTTTT. Translated, it gives CASSRTGGTGELFF.

The chain joins TRBV4-1 to TRBJ2-2; D is uncertain. Germline values: CDR1 MGHRA, CDR2 YSYEKL. The CDR3 loop spans 11 amino acids. V was trimmed by 7 bases and J by 4 bases, leaving 4 bases between them. CDR3 nucleotides: TGCGCCAGCACCAGCACCGGGGAGCTGTTTTTT. Amino acid sequence: CASTSTGELFF.

V and J are TRBV15 and TRBJ2-1, with D perhaps TRBD2 (6 bases). V was pared by 3 bases and J by 6 bases, with 15 bases between. Germline values: CDR1 LNHNV, CDR2 YYDKDF (reference sequence). The CDR3 has 15 residues. The chain's CDR3 is CATSSGRGDFNEQFF. The DNA of the CDR3 is TGTGCCACCAGCAGCGGTCGTGGGGACTTCAATGAGCAGTTCTTC.

V usage is TRBV7-3 and J usage is TRBJ1-2, with D possibly being TRBD1 (5 bases). The length of the CDR3 is 15 residues. Trimming took 4 bases from V and 3 from J, leaving 15 bases between them. Germline values: CDR1 SGHTA, CDR2 FQGTGA. CDR3 region: CASSSLTGTDYGYTF. The CDR3 nucleotides are TGTGCCAGCAGCTCCCTCACCGGGACGGACTATGGCTACACCTTC.

The rearrangement uses TRBV4-1 and TRBJ1-1; D unresolved. CDR1 MGHRA and CDR2 YSYEKL come from the germline V gene. Trimming cost V 2 bases and J 0 bases, with 4 bases left between them. The CDR3 sequence is 13 residues long. The CDR3 region is CASSQNLNTEAFF. Here the CDR3 DNA reads TGCGCCAGCAGCCAAAACTTGAACACTGAAGCTTTCTTT.

This clone was found once. The chain employs TRBV7-8 and TRBJ2-3, with TRBD2 matching over 12 bases. CDR1 is SGHVS, CDR2 FQNEAQ, per germline. The CDR3 is 18 residues long. V lost 5 bases to trimming and J lost 1 base; unmatched junction nucleotides: 10. CDR3 in amino acids: CASSLTPSGGGGTDTQYF. CDR3 DNA sequence: TGTGCCAGCAGCCTGACCCCTAGCGGGGGGGGTGGCACAGATACGCAGTATTTT.

V and J are TRBV5-8 and TRBJ1-3; no definite D call. The CDR3 is made up of 14 amino acids. Per germline, CDR1 SGHTS and CDR2 YDEGEE. Trimming took 2 bases from V and 4 from J, leaving 10 bases between them. DNA for the CDR3: TGTGCCAGCAGCTTTGGTGGGTACGGAAACACCATATATTTT. The encoded protein is CASSFGGYGNTIYF.

This chain links TRBV5-1 with TRBJ1-6; 9 nucleotides agree with TRBD1. Losses at the gene ends were 4 bases for V and 6 bases for J; bases not matched to a gene: 5. The CDR3 covers 15 residues. Germline V gene lookup returns CDR1 SGHRS and CDR2 YFSETQ. The CDR3, as DNA: TGCGCCAGCAGCGGGACAGGGTCCGGTAATTCACCCCTCCACTTT. Protein: CASSGTGSGNSPLHF. The variable domain in full, completed from reference TRBV5-1 and TRBJ1-6, reads KAGVTQTPRYLIKTRGQQVTLSCSPISGHRSVSWYQQTPGQGLQFLFEYFSETQRNKGNFPGRFSGRQFSNSRSEMNVSTLELGDSALYLCASSGTGSGNSPLHFGNGTRLTVT.

V and J are TRBV7-9 and TRBJ1-5, with D perhaps matching TRBD1 (5 bases). This CDR3 region has 14 residues. V lost 5 bases to trimming and J lost 0 bases, with 8 bases between them. Germline V lookup: CDR1 SEHNR, CDR2 FQNEAQ (reference sequence). Here the CDR3 reads CASSHRNSNQPQHF. The CDR3 DNA follows: TGTGCCAGCAGCCACAGGAATAGCAATCAGCCCCAGCATTTT.

The J gene is TRBJ1-1, the V gene TRBV19, with TRBD1 identical over 7 bases. Germline V gives CDR1 LNHDA, CDR2 SQIVND (reference sequence). Trimming took 5 bases from V and 0 from J; bases not matched to a gene: 3. This CDR3 spans 14 amino acids. The CDR3 bases are TGTGCCAGTAGTTACAGGGGTTTGAACACTGAAGCTTTCTTT. Amino acid sequence: CASSYRGLNTEAFF.

The CDR3 sequence: CASSLVSDYGYTF. The CDR3 DNA reads TGTGCCAGCAGCTTGGTCTCAGACTATGGCTACACCTTC. The chain uses TRBV5-4 and TRBJ1-2; no firm D call. There are 13 residues in the CDR3. CDR1 is SGHNT, CDR2 YYREEE, per germline (reference sequence). The germline V and J ends were trimmed by 0 bases and 3 bases, with 6 bases remaining between them.

The chain uses TRBV6-5 and TRBJ2-7; D remains ambiguous. The length of the CDR3 is 15 residues. V shed 1 base and J shed 0 bases, with 10 bases lying between them. Per the germline V gene, CDR1 is MNHEY and CDR2 is SVGAGI. The CDR3 loop is CASSYLAESSYEQYF. The CDR3 DNA reads as TGTGCCAGCAGTTACTTAGCAGAGAGCTCCTACGAGCAGTACTTC.

This rearrangement joins TRBV9 to TRBJ1-6; D possibly corresponds to TRBD1 (6 bases). Germline V gene sequence: CDR1 SGDLS, CDR2 YYNGEE. The CDR3 is made up of 16 amino acids. The ends were cut back, 0 bases at V and 6 bases at J, with 13 bases in the middle. CDR3: CASSVAYRVGNSPLHF. CDR3 DNA sequence: TGTGCCAGCAGCGTAGCTTACAGGGTGGGTAATTCACCCCTCCACTTT. Full variable domain (missing parts from reference TRBV9 and TRBJ1-6): DSGVTQTPKHLITATGQRVTLRCSPRSGDLSVYWYQQSLDQGLQFLIQYYNGEERAKGNILERFSAQQFPDLHSELNLSSLELGDSALYFCASSVAYRVGNSPLHFGNGTRLTVT.

The rearrangement links TRBV29-1 to TRBJ2-3, with a weak D call TRBD2 (5 bases). CDR3 size: 15 residues. The V end lost 1 base, the J end lost 5 bases, and 16 bases lay between the germline ends. Looked up from germline, CDR1 is SQVTM and CDR2 is ANQGSEA. CDR3 sequence reads: CSVEGVALGVDTQYF. The CDR3 coding sequence is TGCAGCGTTGAAGGGGTCGCACTCGGGGTAGATACGCAGTATTTT.

This chain connects TRBV7-2 to TRBJ2-5; 8 bases map to TRBD2. This CDR3 contains 15 residues. Germline V gene sequence: CDR1 SGHTA, CDR2 FQGNSA. Losses at the gene ends were 7 bases for V and 4 bases for J; bases not matched to a gene: 11. CDR3 DNA sequence: TGTGCCAGCACCCTCCGGGGGGGATCGGCAGAGACCCAGTACTTC. Protein: CASTLRGGSAETQYF.